Below, 23 T cell receptor beta chains from the same sample are listed, as sequenced in a study of T cell responses to AZD1222 COVID-19 vaccine. The assay was immunoSEQ multiplex PCR, and TCRdb's table has in-frame clones only and misses some. This sample has about 110,000 clones; 88% occur once, and the top ten carry roughly 1.5%. The specimen was peripheral blood, collected on day 0 of AZD1222 vaccination. These receptors were taken from an adult in good health.

The chain links TRBV27 to TRBJ1-6; D is possibly TRBD1 (5 bases). CDR1 and CDR2 (germline): MNHEY, SMNVEV (reference sequence). The CDR3 has 15 residues. V dropped 6 bases and J dropped 8 bases, with 17 bases sitting between them. CDR3 DNA sequence: TGTGCCAGCAGCTCCATGTTGCGGGGCTATTCACCCCTCCACTTT. This translates into CASSSMLRGYSPLHF.

The chain couples TRBV18 to TRBJ2-2; TRBD1 or TRBD2 may be the D gene (5 bases each). V gave up 1 base and J gave up 3 bases, with 12 bases separating them. The CDR3 consists of 16 residues. The V gene's germline CDR1 is KGHSH and CDR2 LQKENI. CDR3 sequence reads: CASSPQGTTDTGELFF. Here the CDR3 DNA reads TGTGCCAGCTCACCACAGGGGACCACCGACACCGGGGAGCTGTTTTTT.

Comments on this clone: Other DNA variants within this sample encode the same CDR3. The chain recombines TRBV5-1 with TRBJ1-1; D ambiguous. This CDR3 region has 15 residues. V lost 0 bases and J lost 1, with 10 bases in between. Looked up from germline, CDR1 is SGHRS and CDR2 is YFSETQ. CDR3 loop: CASSLALASNTEAFF. CDR3 coding DNA: TGCGCCAGCAGCTTGGCCTTAGCGTCGAACACTGAAGCTTTCTTT.

This chain joins TRBV7-8 and TRBJ1-2; 9 bases line up with TRBD1. CDR1 and CDR2 (germline): SGHVS, FQNEAQ. V shed 1 base and J 8 bases; nucleotides not matched to a gene: 8. The CDR3 is 15 amino acids. CDR3 protein: CASSLVAGQGLGYTF. In nucleotides, the CDR3 is TGTGCCAGCAGCTTAGTCGCGGGACAGGGTCTCGGCTACACCTTC.

The rearrangement joins TRBV19 to TRBJ1-3; the D is unclear. Germline V gives CDR1 LNHDA, CDR2 SQIVND (reference sequence). This CDR3 comprises 14 residues. The V end lost 5 bases, the J end lost 4 bases, and 12 bases lay between the germline ends. CDR3 bases: TGTGCCAGTAGTTTAATGGCCCCGGGAAACACCATATATTTT. It is translated as CASSLMAPGNTIYF.

In DNA, the CDR3 is TGTGCCTGGAGACAGGGAGAAAACACCATATATTTT. Translating gives CAWRQGENTIYF. The rearrangement joins TRBV30 to TRBJ1-3; maybe TRBD1 (6 bases). V lost 3 bases and J lost 6, with 9 bases in between. Germline loops: CDR1 GTSNPN, CDR2 SVGIG (reference sequence). This CDR3 is built from 12 residues.

The rearrangement joins TRBV5-1 to TRBJ2-1; D is perhaps TRBD1 (5 bases). The CDR3 contains 15 residues. Between the trimmed V and J ends, which lost 2 bases and 5 bases, there was a span of 14 bases. CDR1 and CDR2 (germline): SGHRS, YFSETQ. CDR3 protein: CASSLETEPDNEQFF. CDR3 sequence (DNA): TGCGCCAGCAGCTTAGAGACAGAACCAGACAATGAGCAGTTCTTC. Looking up the rest from reference TRBV5-1 and TRBJ2-1 gives the full variable domain: KAGVTQTPRYLIKTRGQQVTLSCSPISGHRSVSWYQQTPGQGLQFLFEYFSETQRNKGNFPGRFSGRQFSNSRSEMNVSTLELGDSALYLCASSLETEPDNEQFFGPGTRLTVL.

A single count supports this clone. V and J are TRBV25-1 and TRBJ1-4, with unresolved D. The CDR3 loop spans 14 amino acids. V lost 6 bases to trimming and J lost 8 bases, with 16 bases between them. Germline CDR1 and CDR2: MGHDK and SYGVNS. The CDR3 region is CASRRTEVGEKLFF. CDR3 sequence (DNA): TGTGCCAGCAGGAGAACGGAGGTTGGCGAAAAACTGTTTTTT. Using reference TRBV25-1 and TRBJ1-4 for the parts outside the CDR3, the full variable domain is EADIYQTPRYLVIGTGKKITLECSQTMGHDKMYWYQQDPGMELHLIHYSYGVNSTEKGDLSSESTVSRIRTEHFPLTLESARPSHTSQYLCASRRTEVGEKLFFGSGTQLSVL.

The V gene is TRBV4-1, the J gene TRBJ1-1; maybe TRBD1 (5 bases). Per the germline V gene, CDR1 is MGHRA and CDR2 is YSYEKL. The V end was cut by 4 bases, the J end by 7 bases, with 10 bases between. The CDR3 sequence is 12 residues long. This chain's CDR3 is CASSPGTFEAFF. The CDR3 DNA is TGCGCCAGCAGCCCCGGGACCTTTGAAGCTTTCTTT.

V is TRBV28 and J is TRBJ1-2; no clear D. The V end was cut by 6 bases, the J end by 3 bases, with 11 bases between. Germline V gene lookup returns CDR1 MDHEN and CDR2 SYDVKM. This CDR3 comprises 13 residues. CDR3 sequence reads: CASSLTTDYGYTF. CDR3 bases: TGTGCCAGCAGCCTTACGACGGACTATGGCTACACCTTC.

The chain couples TRBV2 to TRBJ1-4, with D uncertain. Germline V gene sequence: CDR1 SNHLY, CDR2 FYNNEI. The CDR3 is made up of 15 amino acids. The germline V and J ends were trimmed by 10 bases and 8 bases, with 23 bases remaining between them. CDR3 coding DNA: TGTGCCATCGCGAACCCGGGATCGTCTGTGGAAAAACTGTTTTTT. Its translation: CAIANPGSSVEKLFF.

This clone was picked up a small number of times. This rearrangement joins TRBV4-1 to TRBJ1-1, with D uncertain. The V gene lost 1 base and the J gene lost 3 bases, with 12 bases spanning the gap. The CDR3 covers 15 residues. Germline CDR1 MGHRA, CDR2 YSYEKL. The CDR3 DNA reads TGCGCCAGCAGCCAAGCTGAGGAAGGGTACACTGAAGCTTTCTTT. It yields the protein CASSQAEEGYTEAFF.

The chain recombines TRBV5-5 with TRBJ2-1; D call uncertain. The V end was cut by 3 bases, the J end by 5 bases, with 6 bases between. CDR1 is SGHKS and CDR2 is YYEKEE in the germline V gene (reference sequence). The CDR3 consists of 12 residues. The CDR3 DNA sequence: TGTGCCAGCAGCTACATCGACAATGAGCAGTTCTTC. Translated: CASSYIDNEQFF.

The rearrangement joins TRBV27 to TRBJ2-7; perhaps TRBD2 as D (6 bases). CDR1 and CDR2 (germline): MNHEY, SMNVEV (reference sequence). The CDR3 loop spans 13 amino acids. The ends were cut back, 3 bases at V and 6 bases at J, with 12 bases in the middle. The CDR3 sequence: CASSFSPRGEQYF. CDR3 nucleotide sequence: TGTGCCAGCAGTTTTTCCCCGCGGGGCGAGCAGTACTTC.

This clone was found once. The rearrangement uses TRBV27 and TRBJ1-5; D call uncertain. Germline CDR1 and CDR2: MNHEY and SMNVEV (reference sequence). The length of the CDR3 is 15 residues. Trimming left V 2 bases short and J 5 bases short, with 13 bases between. The CDR3 spells CASSLSIGRDQPQHF. In nucleotides, the CDR3 is TGTGCCAGCAGTTTAAGCATCGGACGGGATCAGCCCCAGCATTTT.

This chain uses TRBV6-5 with TRBJ1-5; D not resolved. Trimming left V 0 bases short and J 9 bases short, with 12 bases between. The CDR3 contains 14 residues. From germline, CDR1 is MNHEY and CDR2 SVGAGI. Here the CDR3 reads CASSYSGAMGPQHF. For the CDR3, the DNA is TGTGCCAGCAGTTACTCGGGCGCAATGGGGCCCCAGCATTTT.

This CDR3 is CASNRDSRGTNEKLFF. For the CDR3, the DNA is TGTGCCAGTAACCGGGACTCACGAGGCACTAATGAAAAACTGTTTTTT. The gene calls are TRBV13 and TRBJ1-4; tentative D call: TRBD1 (5 bases). V was cut by 9 bases and J by 2 bases, with 19 bases left in between. CDR3 length equals 16 residues. Germline V gene sequence: CDR1 PRHDT, CDR2 FYEKMQ (reference sequence).

This sequence joins TRBV4-2 and TRBJ2-7, with 8 bases fitting TRBD2. The ends lost 4 bases at V and 6 bases at J; junction bases unmatched: 14. The CDR3 extends over 16 amino acids. Germline CDR1 and CDR2: LGHNA and YNFKEQ. CDR3 amino acids: CASSRGWTSPSGEQYF. The CDR3 nucleotides read TGTGCCAGCAGCCGAGGCTGGACTAGCCCATCTGGCGAGCAGTACTTC.

CDR3 nucleotides: TGTGCCAGCAGCCAAGGACCGGGACACGAAAACACTGAAGCTTTCTTT. This gives the protein CASSQGPGHENTEAFF. This rearrangement joins TRBV16 to TRBJ1-1, with D possibly being TRBD1 (6 bases). V dropped 2 bases and J dropped 2 bases, with 15 bases sitting between them. Germline CDR1 and CDR2: KGHSY and FQNENV. The CDR3 length is 16 residues.

The chain links TRBV19 to TRBJ1-5; no reliable D call. Germline V gene lookup returns CDR1 LNHDA and CDR2 SQIVND (reference sequence). The V end was cut by 7 bases, the J end by 2 bases, with 15 bases between. The CDR3 runs 15 residues. The CDR3 region is CASKMGGRGNQPQHF. The DNA for the CDR3 is TGTGCCAGTAAAATGGGAGGGCGCGGCAATCAGCCCCAGCATTTT.

This chain joins TRBV18 and TRBJ2-5; D may be TRBD1 (6 bases). There are 14 residues in the CDR3. The V gene's germline CDR1 is KGHSH and CDR2 LQKENI. V lost 3 bases and J lost 1, with 9 bases in between. CDR3 region: CASSPRQVQETQYF. CDR3 nucleotide sequence: TGTGCCAGCTCACCCCGACAGGTCCAAGAGACCCAGTACTTC.

This chain joins TRBV19 and TRBJ2-7; possibly TRBD2 for D (5 bases). The CDR3 totals 14 residues. Trimming stripped 5 bases from V and 1 base from J, with 12 bases between. Germline CDR1 and CDR2: LNHDA and SQIVND (reference sequence). In nucleotides, the CDR3 is TGTGCCAGTAGTGTCGGGGTTTGGTCCTACGAGCAGTACTTC. Translating it yields CASSVGVWSYEQYF.

This chain links TRBV6-5 with TRBJ1-5, with D unclear. Germline CDR1 is MNHEY and CDR2 is SVGAGI. CDR3 size: 15 residues. V was clipped by 6 bases and J by 7 bases, with 19 bases between them. CDR3 coding DNA: TGTGCCAGCAGGGCTAAGATGGGATCTCGCCAGCCCCAGCATTTT. Residues: CASRAKMGSRQPQHF.